The next 27 T cell receptor beta chains were all read from a single sample in a study of CD8+ T cells in alopecia areata (dated by TCRdb to between 2018 and 2020). Library preparation was by the immunoSEQ multiplex PCR assay. For TCR sequencing, RNA was extracted from every sample and reverse transcribed into cDNA to serve as template. TCRdb took over this immuneACCESS table, retaining in-frame rearrangements with V and J assigned. Such tables are incomplete; in checked studies, under half of the missing clones stem from an unresolved V gene, and the remainder is unexplained. The sample yields 200,000 to 250,000 clones; 66% were counted once. In total, the top ten clones hold approximately 1.2% of the sample. Explained via the paper, the treatment or condition label denotes: oral pan-JAK inhibitor, 5-10 mg twice daily. The input for sequencing was CD4+ T cells sorted from blood, taken around week 44, from a patient treated with tofacitinib. Receptors originate from a human donor with alopecia areata.

V gene TRBV5-1 combines with J gene TRBJ2-1; maybe TRBD1 (6 bases). V was trimmed by 3 bases and J by 10 bases, leaving 11 bases between them. The CDR3 totals 12 residues. Germline CDR1 is SGHRS and CDR2 is YFSETQ. CDR3 residues: CASSSQGEEQFF. In DNA, the CDR3 is TGCGCCAGCAGCTCACAGGGAGAGGAGCAGTTCTTC.

The J gene is TRBJ1-1, the V gene TRBV29-1; TRBD1 agrees at 7 bases. The CDR3 runs to 14 residues. CDR1 SQVTM and CDR2 ANQGSEA come from the germline V gene. V shed 4 bases, J shed 7 bases, and the junction held 12 bases outside the gene matches. The CDR3, as DNA: TGCAGCGTTGTTACAGGGGCTTCCCGCCATGAAGCTTTCTTT. It yields the protein CSVVTGASRHEAFF. The variable domain in full, with the rest retrieved from reference TRBV29-1 and TRBJ1-1, is SAVISQKPSRDICQRGTSLTIQCQVDSQVTMMFWYRQQPGQSLTLIATANQGSEATYESGFVIDKFPISRPNLTFSTLTVSNMSPEDSSIYLCSVVTGASRHEAFFGQGTRLTVV.

This clone was detected a few times. The rearrangement links TRBV7-2 to TRBJ1-1; D remains ambiguous. The V end lost 2 bases, the J end lost 4 bases, and 11 bases lay between the germline ends. Germline CDR1 SGHTA, CDR2 FQGNSA. The CDR3 totals 14 residues. The CDR3 DNA reads TGTGCCAGCAGCTTACAGGAACTTGGCACTGAAGCTTTCTTT. Translating gives CASSLQELGTEAFF.

This rearrangement joins TRBV5-1 to TRBJ2-6, with unresolved D. CDR3 length: 14 amino acids. The germline CDR1 and CDR2 sequences are SGHRS and YFSETQ. Between the trimmed V and J ends, which lost 0 bases and 3 bases, there was a span of 4 bases. CDR3 in DNA: TGCGCCAGCAGCTTGGCCGATGGGGCCAACGTCCTGACTTTC. Translated: CASSLADGANVLTF.

The J gene is TRBJ2-3, the V gene TRBV5-1, with TRBD1 matching 8 bases. With 1 base clipped from V and 4 bases from J, the junction kept 5 bases outside the gene matches. CDR1 is SGHRS, CDR2 YFSETQ, per germline. This CDR3 comprises 15 residues. The DNA for the CDR3 is TGCGCCAGCAGCTTGATGGACAGGGCGGCAGATACGCAGTATTTT. Protein sequence: CASSLMDRAADTQYF.

J is TRBJ2-2 and V is TRBV29-1; D is undetermined. Trimming removed 5 bases from V and 2 bases from J, with 3 bases in between. The CDR3 is 11 amino acids. Germline-derived CDR1 and CDR2 are SQVTM and ANQGSEA. The CDR3 DNA is TGCAGCGTTAGTAACACCGGGGAGCTGTTTTTT. Amino acid sequence: CSVSNTGELFF.

The genes are TRBV29-1 and TRBJ2-3; 10 bases fit TRBD2. Germline V gene sequence: CDR1 SQVTM, CDR2 ANQGSEA. V was pared by 6 bases and J by 1 base, with 4 bases of the junction left unmatched. The length of the CDR3 is 14 residues. CDR3 DNA: TGCAGCGTCACTAGCGGGGCCGGCACAGATACGCAGTATTTT. Its protein is CSVTSGAGTDTQYF.

The chain joins TRBV29-1 to TRBJ2-1; 8 bases line up with TRBD1. The CDR3 runs 16 residues. V dropped 1 base and J dropped 3; count of bases not matched to a gene: 8. CDR1 is SQVTM and CDR2 is ANQGSEA in the germline V gene. CDR3: CSVEGMTGTGYNEQFF. CDR3 nucleotides: TGCAGCGTTGAAGGGATGACCGGGACAGGCTACAATGAGCAGTTCTTC.

The V call is TRBV7-9, the J call TRBJ2-1; the match to TRBD1 covers 8 bases. This CDR3 is built from 16 residues. Germline CDR1 reads SEHNR; CDR2 reads FQNEAQ (reference sequence). After removal of 5 bases from V and 4 bases from J, the junction contained 10 bases not matched to a gene. CDR3 residues: CASSENRDRLYNEQFF. CDR3 coding DNA: TGTGCCAGCAGCGAAAACCGGGACAGGCTTTACAATGAGCAGTTCTTC.

CDR3 residues: CASSLVDNSPLHF. CDR3 nucleotide sequence: TGTGCCAGCAGCTTGGTCGATAATTCACCCCTCCACTTT. The gene calls are TRBV5-8 and TRBJ1-6; D gene uncertain. This CDR3 region has 13 residues. CDR1 and CDR2 from the germline V gene are SGHTS and YDEGEE. The germline V and J ends were trimmed by 0 bases and 5 bases, with 3 bases remaining between them.

The chain is built from TRBV5-1 and TRBJ2-3; 11 bases are shared with TRBD2. The junction had 12 bases not matched to a gene; V was cut back by 4 bases and J by 2 bases. The germline V gene encodes CDR1 SGHRS and CDR2 YFSETQ. The CDR3 contains 18 residues. CDR3 DNA sequence: TGCGCCAGCAGCCTTGGTCTGCTAGCGGGGGGTCCCACAGATACGCAGTATTTT. Amino acids: CASSLGLLAGGPTDTQYF.

The chain recombines TRBV15 with TRBJ2-7; 7 bases align to TRBD1. CDR1 is LNHNV and CDR2 is YYDKDF in the germline V gene (reference sequence). The CDR3 totals 14 residues. The J segment lost 5 bases and the V segment lost 3 bases, leaving 7 bases of the junction unmatched. CDR3 in amino acids: CATSSRQGRDEQYF. CDR3 sequence (DNA): TGTGCCACCAGCAGCCGACAGGGCAGGGACGAGCAGTACTTC.

The chain joins TRBV7-2 to TRBJ2-7, with D perhaps matching TRBD1 (6 bases). The V gene lost 4 bases and the J gene lost 6 bases, with 13 bases spanning the gap. This CDR3 comprises 13 residues. The V gene's germline CDR1 is SGHTA and CDR2 FQGNSA. The CDR3 DNA reads TGTGCCAGCAGCTCCCAGGGGACATCCGAGCAGTACTTC. It is translated as CASSSQGTSEQYF.

The CDR3 coding sequence is TGCGCCAGCAGCTTGGGGTCCGGGAACACTGAAGCTTTCTTT. It encodes CASSLGSGNTEAFF. J is TRBJ1-1 and V is TRBV5-1; no clear D. The CDR3 length is 14 residues. Deletions cut 0 bases from V and 1 base from J, with 7 bases between. Germline CDR1 reads SGHRS; CDR2 reads YFSETQ.

This clone was seen only a few times. The chain has TRBV5-8 and TRBJ2-3, with 9 bases identical to TRBD1. This CDR3 has 15 residues. With V trimmed by 2 bases and J by 2 bases, 3 bases remained unmatched. Germline-derived CDR1 and CDR2 are SGHTS and YDEGEE. The CDR3 nucleotides are TGTGCCAGCAGCTTCCGGGACAGGGACACAGATACGCAGTATTTT. Protein: CASSFRDRDTDTQYF. Full variable domain (missing parts from reference TRBV5-8 and TRBJ2-3): EAGVTQSPTHLIKTRGQQATLRCSPISGHTSVYWYQQALGLGLQFLLWYDEGEERNRGNFPPRFSGRQFPNYSSELNVNALELEDSALYLCASSFRDRDTDTQYFGPGTRLTVL.

This clone was recorded a few times. CDR3 loop: CASAQRQLNTEAFF. The CDR3 coding sequence is TGTGCCAGCGCCCAGCGACAGCTGAACACTGAAGCTTTCTTT. The chain has TRBV27 and TRBJ1-1; a weak D match, TRBD1 (5 bases). V was shortened by 8 bases and J by 0 bases, with 13 bases between the two germline ends. CDR1 and CDR2 from the germline V gene are MNHEY and SMNVEV (reference sequence). This CDR3 comprises 14 residues.

V is TRBV29-1 and J is TRBJ1-4, with a weak D call TRBD1 (5 bases). Trimming shortened V by 2 bases and J by 8 bases, and 12 bases separated the two germline ends. The CDR3 spans 13 residues. The germline CDR1 and CDR2 sequences are SQVTM and ANQGSEA. CDR3 bases: TGCAGCGTTGAAAGGGTGGCAGGGGAAAAACTGTTTTTT. It translates to CSVERVAGEKLFF.

The chain employs TRBV29-1 and TRBJ1-1; 10 nucleotides align to TRBD1. The CDR3 length is 15 residues. Germline CDR1 and CDR2: SQVTM and ANQGSEA. J gave up 1 base and V 7 bases, and 9 bases lay outside the gene matches. The CDR3: CSAQPRTGGNTEAFF. CDR3 nucleotide sequence: TGCAGCGCCCAACCCCGGACAGGGGGGAACACTGAAGCTTTCTTT.

On this clone: This CDR3 is also generated by other DNA sequences in the sample. The genes are TRBV29-1 and TRBJ1-1; 7 nucleotides line up with TRBD1. V shed 3 bases, J shed 4 bases, and the junction held 2 bases outside the gene matches. From germline, CDR1 is SQVTM and CDR2 ANQGSEA. The CDR3 runs to 12 residues. The CDR3 region has the DNA TGCAGCGTTGACCAGGGGGGCACTGAAGCTTTCTTT. It encodes CSVDQGGTEAFF.

The chain recombines TRBV14 with TRBJ2-1; TRBD2 agrees at 11 bases. The CDR3 extends over 15 amino acids. The trim removed 1 base at V and 7 bases at J, leaving 3 bases unmatched. From germline, CDR1 is SGHDN and CDR2 FVKESK. CDR3 in DNA: TGTGCCAGCAGCCAAGTAGCGGGGGGGCGTAATGAGCAGTTCTTC. It codes for CASSQVAGGRNEQFF.

The chain recombines TRBV25-1 with TRBJ2-2; no clear D. CDR1 and CDR2 (germline): MGHDK, SYGVNS. This CDR3 is built from 12 residues. Trimming pared 1 base from V and 7 bases from J, leaving 4 bases between. CDR3 sequence: CASSEWGGELFF. The CDR3 coding sequence is TGTGCCAGCAGTGAATGGGGCGGGGAGCTGTTTTTT.

The chain links TRBV10-3 to TRBJ2-1; TRBD1 agrees at 7 bases. This CDR3 has 11 residues. Germline-derived CDR1 and CDR2 are ENHRY and SYGVKD. With 6 bases clipped from V and 10 bases from J, the junction kept 3 bases outside the gene matches. The CDR3: CAIRRTGEQFF. The CDR3 region has the DNA TGTGCCATCAGACGGACAGGAGAGCAGTTCTTC.

This chain uses TRBV30 with TRBJ1-5, with TRBD1 matching over 7 bases. Trimming removed 3 bases from V and 3 bases from J; junction bases left unmatched: 5. Germline V gives CDR1 GTSNPN, CDR2 SVGIG (reference sequence). There are 14 residues in the CDR3. CDR3 DNA sequence: TGTGCCTGGAGAGGCGACAGGGACAATCAGCCCCAGCATTTT. As protein: CAWRGDRDNQPQHF.

This clone was observed once. The chain joins TRBV5-1 to TRBJ1-2, with TRBD1 matching 10 bases. The germline V gene has CDR1 SGHRS and CDR2 YFSETQ. There are 15 residues in the CDR3. V dropped 4 bases and J dropped 6; count of bases not matched to a gene: 9. This chain's CDR3 is CASSTGGQGFDGYTF. The CDR3 DNA reads TGCGCCAGCAGCACCGGGGGACAGGGGTTCGATGGCTACACCTTC. Full variable domain (remainder filled in from reference TRBV5-1 and TRBJ1-2): KAGVTQTPRYLIKTRGQQVTLSCSPISGHRSVSWYQQTPGQGLQFLFEYFSETQRNKGNFPGRFSGRQFSNSRSEMNVSTLELGDSALYLCASSTGGQGFDGYTFGSGTRLTVV.

This chain links TRBV29-1 with TRBJ2-3; 7 positions agree with TRBD1. Germline assignment: CDR1 SQVTM and CDR2 ANQGSEA. The ends lost 7 bases at V and 2 bases at J; junction bases unmatched: 6. The CDR3 spans 13 residues. The CDR3 loop is CSDTGANTDTQYF. The CDR3 bases are TGCAGCGACACAGGGGCCAACACAGATACGCAGTATTTT.

This chain links TRBV5-1 with TRBJ2-1, with D possibly matching TRBD1 (5 bases). The germline gives CDR1 SGHRS, CDR2 YFSETQ. V dropped 4 bases and J dropped 6 bases, with 17 bases sitting between them. CDR3 length equals 15 residues. The CDR3 spells CASSRPRQQFNEQFF. CDR3 coding DNA: TGCGCCAGCAGCCGACCCCGACAGCAATTCAATGAGCAGTTCTTC. Drawing the rest from reference TRBV5-1 and TRBJ2-1, the complete variable domain is KAGVTQTPRYLIKTRGQQVTLSCSPISGHRSVSWYQQTPGQGLQFLFEYFSETQRNKGNFPGRFSGRQFSNSRSEMNVSTLELGDSALYLCASSRPRQQFNEQFFGPGTRLTVL.

This chain joins TRBV9 and TRBJ2-7; TRBD2 matches 11 bases. Germline CDR1 reads SGDLS; CDR2 reads YYNGEE. There are 15 residues in the CDR3. Unmatched junction bases numbered 6, after V lost 1 base and J lost 6 bases. The CDR3, as DNA: TGTGCCAGCAGCGTAACGGGGACTAGCGGTCTCGAGCAGTACTTC. Translated: CASSVTGTSGLEQYF.